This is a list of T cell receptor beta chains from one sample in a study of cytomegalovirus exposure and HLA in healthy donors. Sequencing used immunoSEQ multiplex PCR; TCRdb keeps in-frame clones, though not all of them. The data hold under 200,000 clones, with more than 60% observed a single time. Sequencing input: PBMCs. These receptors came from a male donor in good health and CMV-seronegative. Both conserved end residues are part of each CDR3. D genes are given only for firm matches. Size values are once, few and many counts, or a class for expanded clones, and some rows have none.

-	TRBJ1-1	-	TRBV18	CASSPEGVNTEAFF	TGTGCCAGCTCACCAGAGGGAGTGAACACTGAAGCTTTCTTT
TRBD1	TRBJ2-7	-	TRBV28	CASNSGQGSYEQYF	TGTGCCAGCAATTCGGGACAGGGGTCCTACGAGCAGTACTTC
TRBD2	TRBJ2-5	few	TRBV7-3	CASSLAGGGETQYF	TGTGCCAGCAGCTTAGCGGGAGGAGGAGAGACCCAGTACTTC
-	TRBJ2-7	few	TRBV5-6	CASSRSPGGTSEQYF	TGTGCCAGCAGCCGATCACCGGGGGGCACGAGCGAGCAGTACTTC
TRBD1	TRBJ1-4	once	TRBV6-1	CASSERRGRGELFF	TGTGCCAGCAGTGAGCGGAGGGGCAGGGGGGAACTGTTTTTT
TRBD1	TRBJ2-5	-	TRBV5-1	CASSLGQGWVQETQYF	TGCGCCAGCAGCTTAGGACAGGGCTGGGTCCAAGAGACCCAGTACTTC
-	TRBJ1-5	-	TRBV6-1	CASRTATDQPQHF	TGTGCCAGCAGGACAGCGACCGATCAGCCCCAGCATTTT
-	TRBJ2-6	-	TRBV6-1	CASSEPRVSSGANVLTF	TGTGCCAGCAGTGAACCCCGGGTTTCCTCTGGGGCCAACGTCCTGACTTTC
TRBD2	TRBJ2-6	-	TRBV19	CASSIVAGYGANVLTF	TGTGCCAGTAGTATAGTAGCGGGATACGGGGCCAACGTCCTGACTTTC
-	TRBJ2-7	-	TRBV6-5	CASSWRISVGEQYF	TGTGCCAGCAGTTGGCGAATTAGCGTTGGGGAGCAGTACTTC
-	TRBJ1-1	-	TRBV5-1	CASMAGAVNTEAFF	TGCGCCAGCATGGCAGGGGCCGTGAACACTGAAGCTTTCTTT
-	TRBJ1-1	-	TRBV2	CASSEVAVAVEAFF	TGTGCCAGCAGTGAAGTCGCCGTAGCGGTAGAAGCTTTCTTT
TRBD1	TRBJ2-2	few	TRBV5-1	CASSPLDRADTGELFF	TGCGCCAGCAGCCCACTAGACAGGGCGGACACCGGGGAGCTGTTTTTT
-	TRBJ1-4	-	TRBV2	CASISQANEKLFF	TGTGCCAGCATATCACAGGCAAATGAAAAACTGTTTTTT
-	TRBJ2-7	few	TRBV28	CASSLATYEQYF	TGTGCCAGCAGTTTAGCTACCTACGAGCAGTACTTC
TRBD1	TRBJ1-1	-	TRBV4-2	CASSQVQGGNTEAFF	TGTGCCAGCAGCCAAGTACAGGGGGGAAACACTGAAGCTTTCTTT
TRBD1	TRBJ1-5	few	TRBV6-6	CASTRTGSNQPQHF	TGTGCCAGCACCAGGACAGGGAGCAATCAGCCCCAGCATTTT
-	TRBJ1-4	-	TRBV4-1	CASSQATRPRPGEKLFF	TGCGCCAGCAGCCAGGCCACGAGGCCGCGCCCGGGGGAAAAACTGTTTTTT
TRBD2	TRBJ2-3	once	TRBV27	CASSTLGAGSTDTQYF	TGTGCCAGCAGTACCCTAGGAGCGGGAAGCACAGATACGCAGTATTTT
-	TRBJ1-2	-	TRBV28	CASWEGRGYTF	TGTGCCAGTTGGGAGGGTCGGGGCTACACCTTC
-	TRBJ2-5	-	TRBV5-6	CASSERETQYF	TGTGCCAGCAGCGAGCGGGAGACCCAGTACTTC
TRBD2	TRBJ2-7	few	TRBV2	CASSPGTSLYEQYF	TGTGCCAGCAGCCCCGGGACTAGCTTGTACGAGCAGTACTTC
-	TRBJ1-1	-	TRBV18	CASSVTPVVTEAFF	TGTGCCAGCTCCGTGACACCGGTCGTCACTGAAGCTTTCTTT
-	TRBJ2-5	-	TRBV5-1	CASTELLAGQETQYF	TGCGCCAGCACCGAGCTTCTAGCTGGACAAGAGACCCAGTACTTC
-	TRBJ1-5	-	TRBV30	CAWSAGNGNQPQHF	TGTGCCTGGAGTGCAGGGAATGGCAATCAGCCCCAGCATTTT
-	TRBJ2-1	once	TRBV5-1	CASSPLTGRLYNEQFF	TGCGCCAGCAGCCCCCTGACAGGGAGGTTGTACAATGAGCAGTTCTTC
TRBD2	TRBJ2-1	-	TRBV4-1	CASSQDPGLAGYNEQFF	TGCGCCAGCAGCCAAGATCCGGGACTAGCGGGCTACAATGAGCAGTTCTTC
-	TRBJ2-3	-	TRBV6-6	CASSYGPATDTQYF	TGTGCCAGCAGTTACGGGCCAGCAACAGATACGCAGTATTTT
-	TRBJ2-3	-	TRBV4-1	CASSQGGRERTDTQYF	TGCGCCAGCAGCCAAGGAGGCAGGGAAAGAACAGATACGCAGTATTTT
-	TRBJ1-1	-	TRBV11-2	CASSLVGSNTEAFF	TGTGCCAGCAGCTTAGTCGGGAGTAACACTGAAGCTTTCTTT
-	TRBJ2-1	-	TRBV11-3	CASRRDGGEQFF	TGTGCCAGCAGGAGGGACGGGGGAGAGCAGTTCTTC
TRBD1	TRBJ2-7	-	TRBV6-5	CASSKVRAGGSEQYF	TGTGCCAGCAGCAAAGTGAGGGCAGGGGGCTCCGAGCAGTACTTC
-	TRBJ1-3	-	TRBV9	CASSYLTGSGNTIYF	TGTGCCAGCAGCTATCTTACAGGGTCTGGAAACACCATATATTTT
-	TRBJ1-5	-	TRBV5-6	CASSLRGRNQPQHF	TGTGCCAGCAGCTTGCGCGGTCGGAATCAGCCCCAGCATTTT
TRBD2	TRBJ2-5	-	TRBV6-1	CASSGLAGGRETQYF	TGTGCCAGCAGTGGACTAGCGGGAGGACGGGAGACCCAGTACTTC
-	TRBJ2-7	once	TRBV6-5	CASSYGGFENEQYF	TGTGCCAGCAGTTATGGCGGTTTTGAGAACGAGCAGTACTTC
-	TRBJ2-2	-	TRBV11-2	CASSLVGRATGELFF	TGTGCCAGCAGCTTAGTAGGCAGGGCCACCGGGGAGCTGTTTTTT
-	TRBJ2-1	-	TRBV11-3	CASSLLASPNEQFF	TGTGCCAGCAGCTTATTGGCTAGCCCTAATGAGCAGTTCTTC
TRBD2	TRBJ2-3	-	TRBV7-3	CASSATSVSTDTQYF	TGTGCCAGCAGCGCCACTAGCGTCTCCACAGATACGCAGTATTTT
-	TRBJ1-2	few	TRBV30	CAWRGTSAYGYTF	TGTGCCTGGAGAGGGACTTCCGCCTATGGCTACACCTTC
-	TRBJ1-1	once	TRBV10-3	CATTGEMNTEAFF	TGTGCCACTACGGGAGAAATGAACACTGAAGCTTTCTTT
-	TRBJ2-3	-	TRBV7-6	CASSSPGTGGEYADTQYF	TGTGCCAGCAGCTCCCCCGGGACTGGGGGAGAATACGCAGATACGCAGTATTTT
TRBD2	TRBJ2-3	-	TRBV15	CATSRVTAGSTDTQYF	TGTGCCACCAGCAGAGTGACAGCGGGAAGCACAGATACGCAGTATTTT
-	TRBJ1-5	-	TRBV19	CASSFNSNQPQHF	TGTGCCAGTAGTTTCAATAGCAATCAGCCCCAGCATTTT
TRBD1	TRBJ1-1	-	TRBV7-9	CASRGQGGAEAFF	TGTGCCAGCAGAGGACAGGGGGGGGCTGAAGCTTTCTTT
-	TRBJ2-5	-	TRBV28	CASSIAGDQETQYF	TGTGCCAGCAGTATCGCAGGGGACCAAGAGACCCAGTACTTC
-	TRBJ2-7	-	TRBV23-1	CASSQSRGGGAYEQYF	TGCGCCAGCAGTCAATCCCGGGGAGGAGGGGCCTACGAGCAGTACTTC
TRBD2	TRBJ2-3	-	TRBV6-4	CASSDSGKTDTQYF	TGTGCCAGCAGTGATAGCGGGAAAACAGATACGCAGTATTTT
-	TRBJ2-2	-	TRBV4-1	CASSQVWGGPNTGELFF	TGCGCCAGCAGCCAAGTTTGGGGCGGCCCGAACACCGGGGAGCTGTTTTTT
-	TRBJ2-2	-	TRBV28	CASSHPSSTRELFF	TGTGCCAGCAGTCACCCTTCTAGTACCAGGGAGCTGTTTTTT
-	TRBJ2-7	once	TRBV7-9	CASRTQGIEQYF	TGTGCCAGCAGGACCCAGGGTATCGAGCAGTACTTC
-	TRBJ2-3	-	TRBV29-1	CSVALAATDTQYF	TGCAGCGTTGCCCTAGCCGCCACAGATACGCAGTATTTT
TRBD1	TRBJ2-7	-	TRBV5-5	CASSSGQGAFYEQYF	TGTGCCAGCAGCTCGGGACAGGGGGCCTTCTACGAGCAGTACTTC
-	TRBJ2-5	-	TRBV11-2	CASSRGAETQYF	TGTGCCAGCAGTCGTGGGGCAGAGACCCAGTACTTC
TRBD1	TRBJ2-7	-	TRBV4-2	CASSRTFQGADEQYF	TGTGCCAGCAGCCGGACCTTCCAGGGGGCGGACGAGCAGTACTTC
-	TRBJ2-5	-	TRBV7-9	CASSEGSRPGETQYF	TGTGCCAGCAGCGAAGGTTCTCGGCCGGGAGAGACCCAGTACTTC
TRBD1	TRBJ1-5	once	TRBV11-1	CASSSPGGPQHF	TGTGCCAGCAGTTCACCAGGGGGGCCCCAGCATTTT
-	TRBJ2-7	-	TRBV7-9	CASSLAASYEQYF	TGTGCCAGCAGCTTAGCGGCCTCCTACGAGCAGTACTTC